Following are 23 T cell receptor beta chains from one sample sequenced in a study of identical twins. TCRdb re-analysed the 5' RACE reads in MiXCR, keeping a single row per CDR3 protein. Of around 1.7 million distinct CDR3 sequences listed, around a third were seen once; the top ten hold around 0.3%. Sequencing was carried out using cord blood. The receptor set was obtained from a newborn girl in good health.

This clonotype was counted a few times. The V gene is TRBV6-5, the J gene TRBJ2-3, with 10 nucleotides matching TRBD2. The CDR3 consists of 15 residues. Germline CDR1 and CDR2: MNHEY and SVGAGI. V shed 8 bases, J shed 4 bases, and the junction held 9 bases outside the gene matches. Here the CDR3 DNA reads TGTGCCAGCGGGAAAATAGCGGGAGGCGCAGATACGCAGTATTTT. Protein sequence: CASGKIAGGADTQYF.

Details on this clonotype: A clone one base away is much larger, so this may be a read error. This chain connects TRBV12-5 to TRBJ2-3; D could derive from TRBD1 or TRBD2 (5 bases each). The CDR3 spans 14 residues. Per germline, CDR1 LGHNT and CDR2 FRNRAP. CDR3 coding DNA: TGTGCTAGTGGTTTCAGTTGGGGGATGGATACGCTGTATTTT. Its translation is CASGFSWGMDTLYF.

This rearrangement joins TRBV6-5 to TRBJ1-2; the match to TRBD1 covers 10 bases. This CDR3 has 15 residues. Unmatched junction bases numbered 11, after V lost 5 bases and J lost 8 bases. CDR1 is MNHEY, CDR2 SVGAGI, per germline. CDR3 in DNA: TGTGCCAGCAGTCTACGACAGGGGGCCTTCGGAGGCTACACCTTC. It is translated as CASSLRQGAFGGYTF.

This clonotype was counted between two and nine times. This sequence joins TRBV6-6 and TRBJ2-7; D is possibly TRBD1 (6 bases). Germline V gene sequence: CDR1 MNHNY, CDR2 SVGAGI (reference sequence). This CDR3 comprises 15 residues. V was pared by 5 bases and J by 0 bases, with 14 bases between. CDR3 in amino acids: CASSRHRQDSYEQYF. For the CDR3, the DNA is TGTGCCAGCAGTCGCCACCGACAGGACTCCTACGAGCAGTACTTC.

CDR3 region: CSAGGRSKGASTDTQYF. The CDR3 DNA follows: TGCAGTGCTGGAGGCCGGAGCAAAGGGGCAAGCACAGATACGCAGTATTTT. V usage is TRBV20-1 and J usage is TRBJ2-3; D assignment may be TRBD1 or TRBD2 (5 bases each). Germline CDR1 reads DFQATT; CDR2 reads SNEGSKA (reference sequence). CDR3 length: 17 residues. V lost 5 bases, J lost 0 bases, and 21 bases lay in between.

The sample holds many counts of this clonotype. One end of the junction fails to match germline, which may point to a read error. The chain joins TRBV5-1 to TRBJ2-5; TRBD1 matches at 9 bases. The germline gives CDR1 SGHRS, CDR2 YFSETQ. The CDR3 has 14 amino acids. The CDR3 coding sequence is TGTGCCAGCAGTTTGACAGGGGGAAGGGAGACCCAGTACTTC. Translation gives CASSLTGGRETQYF.

In its sample, this clonotype was seen once. The chain has TRBV29-1 and TRBJ2-4, with D tentatively TRBD2 (6 bases). The J call could be wrong; TRBJ2-7 is a better fit for the DNA end. The CDR3 sequence is 12 residues long. The V gene's germline CDR1 is SQVTM and CDR2 ANQGSEA. In DNA form, the CDR3 reads TGCAGCGTTGGGCGGGAACGCGACGAGCAGTACTTC. Its protein product is CSVGRERDEQYF.

This rearrangement joins TRBV5-6 to TRBJ2-3, with D maybe TRBD2 (6 bases). The CDR3 runs 13 residues. The germline gives CDR1 SGHDT, CDR2 YYEEEE. Between the trimmed V and J ends, which lost 5 bases and 9 bases, there was a span of 16 bases. CDR3 amino acids: CASRSGTSRTQYF. CDR3 coding DNA: TGTGCCAGCAGGTCCGGGACTTCCAGGACGCAGTATTTT. Filled out from reference TRBV5-6 and TRBJ2-3, the complete variable domain reads DAGVTQSPTHLIKTRGQQVTLRCSPKSGHDTVSWYQQALGQGPQFIFQYYEEEERQRGNFPDRFSGHQFPNYSSELNVNALLLGDSALYLCASRSGTSRTQYFGPGTRLTVL.

As regards this clonotype: A junction boundary mismatches the germline segment, possibly from a read error. V gene TRBV7-2 combines with J gene TRBJ2-1; 7 bases are shared with TRBD2. From germline, CDR1 is SGHTA and CDR2 FQGNSA. This CDR3 contains 18 residues. As DNA, the CDR3 is TGTGCCAGCAGCTTAGGGGGTGGGAGGGCCTTTTCCTACGATGAGCAGTTCTTC. It translates to CASSLGGGRAFSYDEQFF. Variable domain in full (rest from reference TRBV7-2 and TRBJ2-1): GAGVSQSPSNKVTEKGKDVELRCDPISGHTALYWYRQSLGQGLEFLIYFQGNSAPDKSGLPSDRFSAERTGGSVSTLTIQRTQQEDSAVYLCASSLGGGRAFSYDEQFFGPGTRLTVL.

As for this clonotype: Germline is not matched at one junction end, which may reflect a read error. The chain carries TRBV7-9 and TRBJ2-3; 8 bases agree with TRBD2. Germline V gives CDR1 SEHNR, CDR2 FQNEAQ (reference sequence). CDR3 length: 15 residues. CDR3 sequence (DNA): TGTGCCAGCAGCCCTCTAGCGGGTAGCACAGATACGCGGTATTTT. Encoded protein: CASSPLAGSTDTRYF. The full variable domain, completed using reference TRBV7-9 and TRBJ2-3, is DTGVSQNPRHKITKRGQNVTFRCDPISEHNRLYWYRQTLGQGPEFLTYFQNEAQLEKSRLLSDRFSAERPKGSFSTLEIQRTEQGDSAMYLCASSPLAGSTDTRYFGPGTRLTVL.

The chain combines TRBV4-2 with TRBJ2-1, with 8 bases identical to TRBD2. This CDR3 has 16 residues. The junction had 7 bases not matched to a gene; V was cut back by 0 bases and J by 6 bases. Germline V CDR1 and CDR2: LGHNA, YNFKEQ. CDR3 sequence reads: CASSQDSGEPRNEQFF. As DNA, the CDR3 is TGTGCCAGCAGCCAAGATAGCGGGGAGCCCCGCAATGAGCAGTTCTTC.

This clonotype was observed at least ten times. The V call is TRBV7-9, the J call TRBJ2-7; D is ambiguous. CDR1 is SEHNR, CDR2 FQNEAQ, per germline (reference sequence). V lost 1 base and J lost 4, with 5 bases in between. This CDR3 contains 12 residues. CDR3 sequence: CASSLVLYEQYF. Written as DNA, the CDR3 is TGTGCCAGCAGCTTAGTTCTTTACGAGCAGTACTTC.

This chain connects TRBV11-2 to TRBJ2-3, with 7 bases that match TRBD1. V was clipped by 5 bases and J by 2 bases; unmatched bases: 10. CDR3 length: 16 residues. In germline, CDR1 is SGHAT, CDR2 FQNNGV. The CDR3 loop reads CASSPEKGALTDTQYF. The CDR3 nucleotides are TGTGCCAGCAGCCCTGAGAAGGGGGCCCTCACAGATACGCAGTATTTT.

Turning to this clonotype: Given a much more abundant clone one base away, this may be a read error. This rearrangement joins TRBV12-3 or TRBV12-4 to TRBJ2-5, with D hard to call. The better agreement between TRBJ2-1 and the DNA end casts doubt on the J call. This CDR3 spans 14 amino acids. The CDR3 DNA is TGTGCCAGCAGTTTAGGGGTATTACAAGAGACCCAGTTCTTC. Protein sequence: CASSLGVLQETQFF.

This clonotype was seen repeatedly, ten times or more. Here the CDR3 DNA reads TGCAGTGCTAGAAGGGACAGGGGATACGAGCAGTACTTC. Translated, it gives CSARRDRGYEQYF. The chain recombines TRBV20-1 with TRBJ2-7, with 10 nucleotides matching TRBD1. Losses at the gene ends were 2 bases for V and 4 bases for J; bases not matched to a gene: 2. CDR1 is DFQATT and CDR2 is SNEGSKA in the germline V gene (reference sequence). This CDR3 spans 13 amino acids.

As for this clonotype: This may stem from a read error, because a much larger clone lies one nucleotide away. V usage is TRBV28 and J usage is TRBJ2-5; 7 nucleotides align to TRBD2. CDR3 size: 14 residues. Germline lookup yields CDR1 MDHEN and CDR2 SYDVKM. The CDR3, as DNA: TGTGCCGGCAGTTCTCGGACTAGTGAGGAGACCCAGTACTTC. Translated, it gives CAGSSRTSEETQYF.

This clonotype appeared a few times. The V call is TRBV4-2, the J call TRBJ2-6; D unresolved. The CDR3 contains 14 residues. CDR1 and CDR2 from the germline V gene are LGHNA and YNFKEQ. V lost 1 base and J lost 3, with 4 bases in between. The CDR3 DNA is TGTGCCAGCAGCCAAGCCCATGGGGCCAACGTCCTGACTTTC. It is translated as CASSQAHGANVLTF.

The rearrangement uses TRBV6-6 and TRBJ2-7; maybe TRBD1 (5 bases). Germline V gene data show CDR1 as MNHNY and CDR2 as SVGAGI (reference sequence). CDR3 size: 13 residues. Trimming took off 7 bases at V and 4 bases at J, with 14 bases between the two ends. DNA of the CDR3: TGTGCCAGCATTCCCAGGGAAGAGTACGAGCAGTACTTC. It specifies CASIPREEYEQYF.

This clonotype appeared a few times. The V call is TRBV29-1, the J call TRBJ2-5, with 8 bases matching TRBD2. CDR3 size: 14 residues. Germline trimming cut 6 bases from V and 2 bases from J; bases unmatched to any gene: 8. The germline V gene encodes CDR1 SQVTM and CDR2 ANQGSEA. DNA for the CDR3: TGCAGCGTCCGGGGGACTAGTGAGCAAGAGACCCAGTACTTC. Translation: CSVRGTSEQETQYF.

The V call is TRBV20-1, the J call TRBJ1-1; possibly TRBD1 for D (6 bases). Deletions cut 6 bases from V and 0 bases from J, with 11 bases between. Germline CDR1 and CDR2: DFQATT and SNEGSKA (reference sequence). CDR3 size: 13 residues. As DNA, the CDR3 is TGCAGTGCCCAGGGACATATGAACACTGAAGCTTTCTTT. This gives the protein CSAQGHMNTEAFF.

The rearrangement uses TRBV9 and TRBJ2-1; 7 positions agree with TRBD1. The CDR3 is 16 residues long. The V and J ends lost 0 bases and 3 bases, in that order; junction bases with no gene match: 6. Germline values: CDR1 SGDLS, CDR2 YYNGEE. CDR3 in amino acids: CASSVGRAGGYNEQFF. CDR3 coding DNA: TGTGCCAGCAGCGTAGGTCGGGCAGGGGGCTACAATGAGCAGTTCTTC.

The gene calls are TRBV7-9 and TRBJ1-1; the D gene is possibly TRBD1 (5 bases). CDR1 SEHNR and CDR2 FQNEAQ come from the germline V gene (reference sequence). This CDR3 region has 15 residues. The V end lost 4 bases, the J end lost 0 bases, and 12 bases lay between the germline ends. CDR3 residues: CASSSTGLMNTEAFF. DNA for the CDR3: TGTGCCAGCAGCTCCACGGGGCTAATGAACACTGAAGCTTTCTTT.

The CDR3 loop is CASSVDKAGGQFF. The CDR3 region has the DNA TGTGCCAGCAGCGTAGATAAGGCGGGGGGGCAGTTCTTC. V and J are TRBV9 and TRBJ2-1; TRBD2 agrees at 8 bases. V lost 0 bases, J lost 12 bases, and 5 bases stayed unmatched. CDR3 length: 13 residues. Looked up from germline, CDR1 is SGDLS and CDR2 is YYNGEE.